Following are 17 T cell receptor beta chains from one sample sequenced in a study of blood T cell repertoires in COVID-19. Data came from immunoSEQ multiplex PCR; TCRdb stores just in-frame clones and leaves some out. This sample has a few hundred thousand clones, with roughly nine tenths found just once. The sequencing sample was made of PBMCs or T cells enriched from blood (not recorded which). The origin of the receptors is a human donor in a cohort exposed to, infected with or recovered from COVID-19 (not recorded which). The donor label of this sample is uncertain.

The chain is built from TRBV28 and TRBJ2-5, with 7 bases aligning to TRBD1. Per germline, CDR1 MDHEN and CDR2 SYDVKM. This CDR3 has 14 amino acids. Trimming removed 5 bases from V and 4 bases from J; junction bases left unmatched: 7. The DNA for the CDR3 is TGTGCCAGCAGTCTCGACAGGGTGGGAGAGACCCAGTACTTC. This codes for CASSLDRVGETQYF.

The chain has TRBV7-2 and TRBJ2-1; 11 bases are a match to TRBD2. The germline gives CDR1 SGHTA, CDR2 FQGNSA. The length of the CDR3 is 14 residues. V shed 5 bases and J 9 bases; nucleotides not matched to a gene: 6. The CDR3 DNA is TGTGCCAGCAGCCCGACTAGCGGGGTCCGTGAGCAGTTCTTC. Translated: CASSPTSGVREQFF.

The chain combines TRBV3-1 (or the pseudogene TRBV3-2) with TRBJ1-3, with D possibly matching TRBD1 (6 bases). The CDR3 spans 15 residues. Germline CDR1 reads LGHDT; CDR2 reads YNNKEL (reference sequence). V lost 4 bases to trimming and J lost 2 bases, with 12 bases between them. CDR3 amino acids: CASSLTHRAGNTIYF. The CDR3 DNA sequence: TGTGCCAGCAGCCTAACCCACAGGGCTGGAAACACCATATATTTT.

The chain carries TRBV27 and TRBJ2-7, with 8 bases that match TRBD1. Germline CDR1 and CDR2: MNHEY and SMNVEV (reference sequence). The J segment lost 5 bases and the V segment lost 5 bases, leaving 5 bases of the junction unmatched. CDR3 length equals 13 residues. The CDR3 protein is CASSIRQGHEQYF. CDR3 coding DNA: TGTGCCAGCAGTATCCGACAGGGGCACGAGCAGTACTTC.

This clone was seen more than once but under ten times. Written as DNA, the CDR3 is TGCGCCAGCAGCCAAGATGCAGGGGACGAGCAGTACTTC. Translating gives CASSQDAGDEQYF. The chain employs TRBV4-3 and TRBJ2-7; TRBD1 is a possible D gene (6 bases). Germline lookup yields CDR1 LGHNA and CDR2 YSLEER. The CDR3 length is 13 residues. V lost 0 bases, J lost 5 bases, and 8 bases lay in between.

The chain combines TRBV19 with TRBJ1-4; D is undetermined. Germline CDR1 and CDR2: LNHDA and SQIVND (reference sequence). CDR3 length: 14 amino acids. Trimming cost V 3 bases and J 4 bases, with 9 bases left between them. The CDR3 DNA is TGTGCCAGTAGTATGGCAACAGTTAATGAAAAACTGTTTTTT. Translating gives CASSMATVNEKLFF.

V gene TRBV7-2 combines with J gene TRBJ1-2; 7 bases align to TRBD1. V shed 6 bases and J 2 bases; nucleotides not matched to a gene: 3. This CDR3 has 13 amino acids. Germline lookup yields CDR1 SGHTA and CDR2 FQGNSA. The CDR3 loop is CASSSGGNYGYTF. For the CDR3, the DNA is TGTGCCAGCAGTTCAGGGGGAAACTATGGCTACACCTTC.

The V gene is TRBV6-2 or TRBV6-3, the J gene TRBJ2-7, with 10 bases matching TRBD1. The germline V gene encodes CDR1 MNHEY and CDR2 SVGEGT. This CDR3 region has 20 residues. V lost 4 bases and J lost 3; bases outside the gene matches: 21. The CDR3 DNA reads as TGTGCCAGCAGTTTTACCTCCGGGACAGGGGCAGTGTTTGGTGTCTACGAGCAGTACTTC. It is translated as CASSFTSGTGAVFGVYEQYF.

The gene calls are TRBV6-5 and TRBJ1-3; D uncertain. The CDR3 runs 15 residues. Trimming took off 7 bases at V and 0 bases at J, with 13 bases between the two ends. Germline assignment: CDR1 MNHEY and CDR2 SVGAGI. The CDR3 loop reads CASNPAANSGNTIYF. As DNA, the CDR3 is TGTGCCAGCAATCCGGCAGCGAACTCTGGAAACACCATATATTTT.

This clone was counted between two and nine times. The chain links TRBV9 to TRBJ2-1, with 9 bases matching TRBD2. This CDR3 has 16 amino acids. Germline CDR1 reads SGDLS; CDR2 reads YYNGEE. Trimming took 3 bases from V and 3 from J; bases not matched to a gene: 7. In nucleotides, the CDR3 is TGTGCCAGCAGCGCCGCGGGGGGGACAGACTACAATGAGCAGTTCTTC. It yields the protein CASSAAGGTDYNEQFF.

This clone was recorded only once. The V gene is TRBV5-4, the J gene TRBJ1-3, with 8 nucleotides matching TRBD1. This CDR3 spans 16 amino acids. Germline loops: CDR1 SGHNT, CDR2 YYREEE (reference sequence). The J segment lost 1 base and the V segment lost 0 bases, leaving 3 bases of the junction unmatched. CDR3 in DNA: TGTGCCAGCAGCTTGGCAGGGGGCCTATCTGGAAACACCATATATTTT. Translating gives CASSLAGGLSGNTIYF.

The chain carries TRBV27 and TRBJ2-3; weak D call: TRBD2 (6 bases). Germline loops: CDR1 MNHEY, CDR2 SMNVEV (reference sequence). V lost 3 bases and J lost 5, with 9 bases in between. The CDR3 totals 13 residues. The CDR3 protein is CASSFVEGDTQYF. DNA of the CDR3: TGTGCCAGCAGTTTTGTGGAGGGAGATACGCAGTATTTT.

This chain uses TRBV24-1 with TRBJ1-1, with 10 nucleotides matching TRBD1. The germline V gene has CDR1 KGHDR and CDR2 SFDVKD. The CDR3 length is 15 residues. V was pared by 4 bases and J by 4 bases, with 5 bases of the junction left unmatched. The CDR3 bases are TGTGCCACCAGTGAGAATCGACAGGGGGCCACTGAAGCTTTCTTT. Translating gives CATSENRQGATEAFF.

This clone was seen a handful of times. This chain uses TRBV19 with TRBJ1-5; D uncertain. This CDR3 has 14 residues. Trimming shortened V by 8 bases and J by 0 bases, and 11 bases separated the two germline ends. Per the germline V gene, CDR1 is LNHDA and CDR2 is SQIVND (reference sequence). CDR3 sequence reads: CASLRVHSNQPQHF. DNA of the CDR3: TGTGCCAGTTTGAGAGTCCATAGCAATCAGCCCCAGCATTTT.

The chain is built from TRBV15 and TRBJ1-1; D remains ambiguous. V gave up 1 base and J gave up 1 base, with 4 bases separating them. CDR1 is LNHNV, CDR2 YYDKDF, per germline (reference sequence). The CDR3 is made up of 13 amino acids. CDR3 loop: CATSRVSNTEAFF. DNA of the CDR3: TGTGCCACCAGCAGAGTCTCGAACACTGAAGCTTTCTTT.

The chain has TRBV28 and TRBJ2-5; 8 positions match TRBD1. V lost 3 bases to trimming and J lost 5 bases; unmatched junction nucleotides: 8. There are 15 residues in the CDR3. Germline V gives CDR1 MDHEN, CDR2 SYDVKM. CDR3 sequence: CASSFIQGVVETQYF. For the CDR3, the DNA is TGTGCCAGCAGTTTCATACAGGGGGTGGTGGAGACCCAGTACTTC.

The rearrangement uses TRBV7-2 and TRBJ2-1, with D possibly TRBD1 on 6 matching bases. The CDR3 loop spans 14 amino acids. CDR1 SGHTA and CDR2 FQGNSA come from the germline V gene. V lost 3 bases and J lost 0, with 6 bases in between. CDR3 residues: CASSLDSSYNEQFF. CDR3 sequence (DNA): TGTGCCAGCAGCTTGGACAGCTCCTACAATGAGCAGTTCTTC.